The clone carrying this TCR beta chain was found once. Its antigen is currently unknown. At one end, the junction sequence differs from germline, possibly due to a read error. Per sample, no less than 5 micrograms of total RNA were extracted. The source of the sample is a study of blood T cells in healthy people across ages. General study points: More naive CD4+ cells and higher diversity marked long-lived donors relative to aged donors.

Then a second PCR, running roughly 6 to 11 cycles, was carried out with a sample-barcoded 5' primer and a J-beta primer mix. MiXCR, run by TCRdb on the 5' RACE reads, gives a single entry per CDR3 protein. The sample includes around 870,000 distinct CDR3 sequences, 25% to 35% seen only once; the top ten take roughly 17%. The germline CDR1 and CDR2 sequences are SGHTA and FQGNSA. The CDR3 loop spans 12 amino acids. Sequencing was done on a sample of blood. This receptor was identified in a woman older than 75 in good health. The chain combines TRBV7-2 with TRBJ2-1; D is unresolved. The CDR3 reads CASTGRRNEKFF. CDR3 sequence (DNA): TGTGCCAGCACCGGGCGCCGCAATGAGAAGTTCTTC. Combining the CDR3 with reference TRBV7-2 and TRBJ2-1 gives the whole variable domain GAGVSQSPSNKVTEKGKDVELRCDPISGHTALYWYRQSLGQGLEFLIYFQGNSAPDKSGLPSDRFSAERTGGSVSTLTIQRTQQEDSAVYLCASTGRRNEKFFGPGTRLTVL.